The sequence of this T cell receptor beta chain was determined in a study of T cell responses to AZD1222 COVID-19 vaccine. Study-level findings and limits: Clonal diversity was possibly underestimated, and white British individuals and females predominated among donors. It was only a handful of AZD1222 recipients who were seropositive at baseline.

Clones were read by immunoSEQ multiplex PCR, and TCRdb kept only the in-frame ones, dropping some. Altogether 90,000 to 150,000 clones are present, approximately 84% being singletons, with the ten largest covering roughly a tenth. Remarks on this clone: As yet, its antigen is unknown.

Trimming stripped 6 bases from V and 0 bases from J, with 7 bases between. Germline CDR1 and CDR2: SGHTS and YDEGEE. The CDR3 extends over 13 amino acids. The source material was peripheral blood, sampled on day 0 of AZD1222 vaccination. The chain employs TRBV5-8 and TRBJ1-5; D gene ambiguous. This receptor was obtained from an adult in good health. CDR3 protein: CASNQNSNQPQHF. The CDR3 bases are TGTGCCAGCAATCAGAATAGCAATCAGCCCCAGCATTTT.